This record looks at one T cell receptor (beta chain) sequence and its context. The junction departs from the called germline gene at one end, perhaps through a read error. This entry is derived from a study of blood T cell repertoires in COVID-19. Looking at the study overall: PBMCs, B-cell-depleted T cells, or T cells provided the cDNA or gDNA that made up the material.

Assay used: immunoSEQ multiplex PCR; TCRdb lists only in-frame clones, some missing. This repertoire shows about 200,000 clones, roughly 87% found once; its top ten account for 2% to 2.5%. The CDR3 runs to 16 residues. Germline-derived CDR1 and CDR2 are LGHNA and YNFKEQ. The sample was PBMCs or T cells enriched from blood (not recorded which). The chain links TRBV4-2 to TRBJ2-6; no reliable D call. This receptor was taken from a woman aged 25 to 39 who had recovered from COVID-19. CDR3 in DNA: TGTGCCAGCAACCAAGCCGCGTCATTTGGGGCCAACGTCCTGACTTTC. This codes for CASNQAASFGANVLTF.